Below, 14 T cell receptor beta chains from the same sample are listed, as sequenced in a study of blood T cell repertoires in COVID-19. The assay was immunoSEQ multiplex PCR, and TCRdb's table has in-frame clones only and misses some. This table has 120,000 or so clones, over 80% appearing once. Source material: peripheral blood. All receptors come from a man aged 55 to 70 with acute or convalescent COVID-19.

This clone was counted only a few times. The chain recombines TRBV5-6 with TRBJ1-2; D uncertain. The CDR3 sequence is 13 residues long. The germline gives CDR1 SGHDT, CDR2 YYEEEE. The germline V and J ends were trimmed by 5 bases and 0 bases, with 8 bases remaining between them. CDR3 in amino acids: CASSHDTNYGYTF. In DNA form, the CDR3 reads TGTGCCAGCAGTCACGACACTAACTATGGCTACACCTTC.

This chain links TRBV7-9 with TRBJ1-1, with TRBD1 matching 8 bases. The CDR3 totals 14 residues. V lost 3 bases and J lost 1; bases outside the gene matches: 1. Germline V CDR1 and CDR2: SEHNR, FQNEAQ (reference sequence). The DNA for the CDR3 is TGTGCCAGCAGCTTGACAGGGGCGAACACTGAAGCTTTCTTT. Protein product: CASSLTGANTEAFF.

V is TRBV7-9 and J is TRBJ1-2; D unclear. The CDR3 runs to 16 residues. V dropped 2 bases and J dropped 0 bases, with 13 bases sitting between them. Per the germline V gene, CDR1 is SEHNR and CDR2 is FQNEAQ (reference sequence). In DNA, the CDR3 is TGTGCCAGCAGCTTAATGTTGCAGGCAGCTAACTATGGCTACACCTTC. It specifies CASSLMLQAANYGYTF.

This rearrangement joins TRBV10-1 to TRBJ2-6; 7 positions agree with TRBD1. V was pared by 6 bases and J by 1 base, with 0 bases of the junction left unmatched. Germline V gene data show CDR1 as WNHNN and CDR2 as SYGVQD (reference sequence). The CDR3 consists of 14 residues. The CDR3 DNA sequence: TGCGCCAGCAGCAGGGGGTCTGGGGCCAACGTCCTGACTTTC. Its protein is CASSRGSGANVLTF.

The chain uses TRBV15 and TRBJ2-1, with 14 nucleotides matching TRBD2. V gave up 1 base and J gave up 6 bases; unmatched junction bases: 2. The CDR3 runs to 16 residues. Germline assignment: CDR1 LNHNV and CDR2 YYDKDF (reference sequence). CDR3 loop: CATSRAGTSGGNEQFF. The CDR3 coding sequence is TGTGCCACCAGCAGAGCCGGGACTAGCGGGGGCAATGAGCAGTTCTTC.

The chain carries TRBV28 and TRBJ2-4; 10 bases align to TRBD2. This CDR3 is built from 16 residues. J was trimmed by 4 bases and V by 4 bases; bases with no gene match: 7. From germline, CDR1 is MDHEN and CDR2 SYDVKM. CDR3 sequence reads: CASSSRRLAGKNIQYF. In DNA form, the CDR3 reads TGTGCCAGCAGTTCCAGGCGACTAGCGGGTAAAAACATTCAGTACTTC.

In this sample, this clone turned up a few times. J is TRBJ1-1 and V is TRBV5-8; no clear D gene. The length of the CDR3 is 13 residues. The ends were cut back, 0 bases at V and 8 bases at J, with 11 bases in the middle. Germline loops: CDR1 SGHTS, CDR2 YDEGEE. Here the CDR3 DNA reads TGTGCCAGCAGCTTGGGATTTTACAAGGAAGCTTTCTTT. It translates to CASSLGFYKEAFF.

The chain combines TRBV24-1 with TRBJ2-1, with 8 bases identical to TRBD2. After removal of 2 bases from V and 15 bases from J, the junction contained 14 bases not matched to a gene. This CDR3 comprises 15 residues. Germline loops: CDR1 KGHDR, CDR2 SFDVKD. CDR3 sequence (DNA): TGTGCCACCAGTGATTCGCTAGCGGGCCCTTCGACGTCGTTCTTC. It codes for CATSDSLAGPSTSFF.

The chain has TRBV12-3 or TRBV12-4 and TRBJ2-7; D is perhaps TRBD2 (5 bases). V lost 5 bases, J lost 6 bases, and 8 bases lay in between. This CDR3 has 11 residues. CDR3 nucleotide sequence: TGTGCCAGCAGTCGCGGGCCCGAGCAGTACTTC. Translation: CASSRGPEQYF.

The V gene is TRBV28, the J gene TRBJ2-3; D might be TRBD2 (6 bases). CDR1 and CDR2 from the germline V gene are MDHEN and SYDVKM. V lost 11 bases, J lost 5 bases, and 20 bases lay in between. The CDR3 is made up of 14 amino acids. CDR3 sequence: CAARDSPDEDTQYF. The CDR3 DNA follows: TGTGCCGCGAGGGACTCACCGGATGAAGATACGCAGTATTTT. The full variable domain, in which reference TRBV28 and TRBJ2-3 provide the parts outside the CDR3, is DVKVTQSSRYLVKRTGEKVFLECVQDMDHENMFWYRQDPGLGLRLIYFSYDVKMKEKGDIPEGYSVSREKKERFSLILESASTNQTSMYLCAARDSPDEDTQYFGPGTRLTVL.

This rearrangement joins TRBV25-1 to TRBJ1-2; D may be TRBD1 (5 bases). Per the germline V gene, CDR1 is MGHDK and CDR2 is SYGVNS. Trimming removed 6 bases at V and 7 bases at J, with 12 bases between. CDR3 size: 12 residues. CDR3 in DNA: TGTGCCAGCAGCCCCAGGGCTGGTGGCTACACCTTC. It encodes CASSPRAGGYTF.

J is TRBJ2-5 and V is TRBV6-6; TRBD2 matches at 13 bases. Per the germline V gene, CDR1 is MNHNY and CDR2 is SVGAGI (reference sequence). This CDR3 has 16 amino acids. With V trimmed by 4 bases and J by 1 base, 3 bases remained unmatched. This CDR3 reads CASSLGLAGIQETQYF. The CDR3 DNA is TGTGCCAGCAGTTTGGGACTAGCGGGAATCCAAGAGACCCAGTACTTC.

The V gene is TRBV7-8, the J gene TRBJ2-5; no reliable D call. The CDR3 extends over 13 amino acids. The germline V and J ends were trimmed by 0 bases and 7 bases, with 9 bases remaining between them. Germline V CDR1 and CDR2: SGHVS, FQNEAQ. As DNA, the CDR3 is TGTGCCAGCAGCTTAGCTGACCCGGGGACCCAGTACTTC. Translation: CASSLADPGTQYF.

The chain couples TRBV27 to TRBJ2-7; no reliable D call. Per the germline V gene, CDR1 is MNHEY and CDR2 is SMNVEV (reference sequence). V lost 0 bases to trimming and J lost 0 bases, with 6 bases between them. This CDR3 has 14 amino acids. In nucleotides, the CDR3 is TGTGCCAGCAGTTTATCCCCTAGCTCCTACGAGCAGTACTTC. It specifies CASSLSPSSYEQYF.